This is a list of T cell receptor beta chains from one sample in a study of regulatory T cells in long-lasting Graves disease. TCRdb ran MiXCR on the multiplex PCR reads and lists one entry per CDR3 protein. The sample comprises 510,000 or so distinct CDR3 sequences, around 12% of which are singletons, and 7.5% to 9% rests with the top ten. This sample was also put to use in a study of T cells in Graves' hyperthyroidism and ophthalmopathy.

This sample comprised peripheral blood mononuclear cells (PBMCs), obtained at new diagnosis, from a patient treated with antithyroid drugs. These receptors originate from a woman between 25 and 40 years old with Graves disease. Each CDR3 is given with its conserved first and last residue. D genes are given only for firm matches. Only some rows state a clone size, as once, few, many or a class for expanded clones.

d_gene	j_gene	abundance	v_gene	CDR3nt	CDR3aa
-	TRBJ2-7	few	TRBV20-1	TGCAGTGCTAGTTCACACAGCTCTTACGAGCAGTACTTC	CSASSHSSYEQYF
TRBD1	TRBJ2-3	many	TRBV24-1	TGTGCCACCAGTGATTTACAGGGGACGACAGATACGCAGTATTTT	CATSDLQGTTDTQYF
-	TRBJ2-1	many	TRBV9	TGTGCCAGCAGCCTGATTGGGGCAGGGAATGTCAATGAGCAGTTCTTC	CASSLIGAGNVNEQFF
-	TRBJ2-7	-	TRBV19	TGTGCCAGTAGGAGACAGCCGCGGGACTACGAGCAGTACTTC	CASRRQPRDYEQYF
-	TRBJ2-7	many	TRBV2	TGTGCCAGCAGGGCCAGTGCCTACGAGCAGTACTTC	CASRASAYEQYF
-	TRBJ2-1	many	TRBV9	TGTGCCAGCAGCCTCGAACCCCGGGACACTAGTAATGAGCAGTTCTTC	CASSLEPRDTSNEQFF
-	TRBJ1-4	-	TRBV25-1	TGTGCCAGCGCTGATCCCGGGACCCCCGAGGGAAAACTGTTTTTT	CASADPGTPEGKLFF
-	TRBJ2-7	many	TRBV19	TGTGCCAGTAGTATGGGGTCCCCGACCTACGAGCAGTACTTC	CASSMGSPTYEQYF
-	TRBJ2-5	many	TRBV11-2	TGTGCCAGCAGCTTAATCGCCACGAACCAAGAGACCCAGTACTTC	CASSLIATNQETQYF
-	TRBJ2-7	many	TRBV20-1	TGCAGTGCTAGAGATCCAACATCGGTCGGGCCAGCCCCTACGTACGAGCAGTACTTC	CSARDPTSVGPAPTYEQYF
TRBD1	TRBJ2-7	-	TRBV4-2	TGTGCCAGCAGCTCAACGACAGGGAGAGGGTACGAGCAGTACTTC	CASSSTTGRGYEQYF
-	TRBJ1-1	many	TRBV28	TGTGCCAGCAGTTTTAGGCTGACAAGAGCTATGAACACTGAAGCTTTCTTT	CASSFRLTRAMNTEAFF
TRBD1	TRBJ1-5	-	TRBV20-1	TGCAGTGCTCGACAGGGGGCTTATCAGCCCCAGCATTTT	CSARQGAYQPQHF
TRBD1	TRBJ2-3	few	TRBV6-1	TGTGCCAGCAAAAAACTGGACAGGGTAAAGGATACGCAGTATTTT	CASKKLDRVKDTQYF
TRBD2	TRBJ2-1	many	TRBV27	TGTGCCAGCACCCAGGGACTAGCGGGAGGTTACAATGAGCAGTTCTTC	CASTQGLAGGYNEQFF
-	TRBJ1-4	many	TRBV12-3/TRBV12-4	TGTGCCAGCAGTCCGCAAATAAGAACGACGGACCTTAATGAAAAACTGTTTTTT	CASSPQIRTTDLNEKLFF
-	TRBJ2-3	many	TRBV11-2	TGTGCCAGCAGAGGCCAAGCGGATACGCAGTATTTT	CASRGQADTQYF
-	TRBJ2-7	many	TRBV28	TGTGCCATCATGGCGGAGCACTCCTACGAGCAGTACTTC	CAIMAEHSYEQYF
TRBD1	TRBJ1-1	many	TRBV7-2	TGTGCCAGCAGCTCATCATCTAGGACAGGGAACACTGAAGCTTTCTTT	CASSSSSRTGNTEAFF
-	TRBJ1-5	-	TRBV6-1	TGTGCCAGCAGTAGGGGGTATCAGCCCCAGCATTTT	CASSRGYQPQHF
TRBD2	TRBJ2-3	few	TRBV6-5	TGTGCCAGCAGTTACTCGACTAGCCACACAGATACGCAGTATTTT	CASSYSTSHTDTQYF
-	TRBJ1-1	many	TRBV5-5	TGTGCCAGCAGTCGGGACCTATTTGGGGAAGCTTTCTTT	CASSRDLFGEAFF
TRBD2	TRBJ2-3	many	TRBV11-2	TGTGCCAGCAGCCGACTAGCTGGCACAGATACGCAGTATTTT	CASSRLAGTDTQYF
TRBD2	TRBJ2-1	many	TRBV28	TGTGCCAGCAGCCTGGGACTAGCGGGTCCGGGTGAGCAGTTCTTC	CASSLGLAGPGEQFF
-	TRBJ1-2	many	TRBV12-3/TRBV12-4	TGTGCCAGCAGCCGGACTTCGGGCTCCGCTGATGGCTACACCTTC	CASSRTSGSADGYTF
-	TRBJ2-1	many	TRBV20-1	TGCAGTGCTAGAGATCCCGGAGGGGGCTCCTACAATGAGCAGTTCTTC	CSARDPGGGSYNEQFF
TRBD2	TRBJ2-7	-	TRBV15	TGTGCCACCGGCAGAGATAGACTAGCGGGAGCCACCCACGAGCAGTACTTC	CATGRDRLAGATHEQYF
TRBD1	TRBJ1-2	many	TRBV11-1	TGTGCCAGCAGCTCTTTAGGACAGGGGAACTATGGCTACACCTTC	CASSSLGQGNYGYTF
-	TRBJ1-3	many	TRBV20-1	TGCAGTGCTAGAGATGGGCAGTTCTCTGGAAACACCATATATTTT	CSARDGQFSGNTIYF
-	TRBJ2-2	many	TRBV6-5	TGTGCCAGCAGTTACAGCCTCCATGCCGGGGAGCTGTTTTTT	CASSYSLHAGELFF
-	TRBJ1-5	-	TRBV20-1	TGCAGTGCTAGAAGGGCCCGGAATCAGCCCCAGCATTTT	CSARRARNQPQHF
-	TRBJ1-1	many	TRBV18	TGTGCCAGCTCACCAGGGTTTACCCTTCAGAGCGAAGCTTTCTTT	CASSPGFTLQSEAFF
TRBD2	TRBJ2-1	many	TRBV12-3/TRBV12-4	TGTGCCAGCAGTTTATTAGCGGGAAGACTTATTAGCTCCTACAATGAGCAGTTCTTC	CASSLLAGRLISSYNEQFF
TRBD1	TRBJ1-1	many	TRBV7-9	TGTGCCAGCAGCCCCTATCTCACAGGGGGCGGCACTGAAGCTTTCTTT	CASSPYLTGGGTEAFF
TRBD1	TRBJ2-1	many	TRBV13	TGTGCCAGCAGCTTAGGCATGCAGGGGGCAAAAGAGCAGTTCTTC	CASSLGMQGAKEQFF
TRBD2	TRBJ2-1	-	TRBV7-9	TGTGCCAGCCAGACTAGCGGTCCCAGCTCCTACAATGAGCAGTTCTTC	CASQTSGPSSYNEQFF
-	TRBJ2-1	-	TRBV5-5	TGTGCCAGCAGCTTTGACAGGTCCTACAATGAGCAGTTCTTC	CASSFDRSYNEQFF
-	TRBJ2-3	-	TRBV11-2	TGTGCCAGCAGCCGGAGAGGGGCGATGGTGGTCGGGGATACGCAGTATTTT	CASSRRGAMVVGDTQYF
-	TRBJ2-1	many	TRBV15	TGTGCCACCAGCAGACCACCGGGCGGCGGGTATGAGCAGTTCTTC	CATSRPPGGGYEQFF
-	TRBJ2-5	many	TRBV18	TGTGCCAGCTCACCACCGTCCCGCGATGAGACCCAGTACTTC	CASSPPSRDETQYF
TRBD2	TRBJ2-1	-	TRBV6-2/TRBV6-3	TGTGCCAGCACCGATATACGGACTAGCGGTTACAATGAGCAGTTCTTC	CASTDIRTSGYNEQFF
-	TRBJ2-4	few	TRBV7-9	TGTGCCAGCAGCTCCGACAATGAGCAGTACTTC	CASSSDNEQYF
TRBD1	TRBJ1-1	few	TRBV29-1	TGCAGCGTTGAGCTCCGGACAGGGGTGAGCACTGAAGCTTTCTTT	CSVELRTGVSTEAFF
-	TRBJ1-2	few	TRBV7-2	TGTGCCAGCAGCTCAACTTCGAACTATGGCTACACCTTC	CASSSTSNYGYTF
-	TRBJ1-3	many	TRBV20-1	TGCAGTGCTAGGGTCGGGGGGGCCAGGAACACCATATATTTT	CSARVGGARNTIYF
TRBD2	TRBJ2-1	many	TRBV19	TGTGCCAGTAGTATAACCCCTATTCTACTAGCGGGAGACACCTACAATGAGCAGTTCTTC	CASSITPILLAGDTYNEQFF
-	TRBJ1-1	many	TRBV5-1	TGCGCCAGCAGCTTGGTTCGTACGGTTATGACAGAGCCTGAAGCTTTCTTT	CASSLVRTVMTEPEAFF
-	TRBJ1-1	many	TRBV11-3	TGTGCCAGCAGCTTAGAGGGCCGGTTGAACACTGAAGCTTTCTTT	CASSLEGRLNTEAFF
-	TRBJ2-3	-	TRBV6-2/TRBV6-3	TGTGCCAGCACCGACAGAGGGACATACTACACAGATACGCAGTATTTT	CASTDRGTYYTDTQYF
TRBD2	TRBJ2-7	many	TRBV6-1	TGTGCCAGCAGTCCAGCGGGAGGGATGGCCTACGAGCAGTACTTC	CASSPAGGMAYEQYF
-	TRBJ2-3	-	TRBV4-2	TGTGCCAGCAGCCAAGTGGTTGCGGGCGTGGATTTAACTCGCACAGATACGCAGTATTTT	CASSQVVAGVDLTRTDTQYF
TRBD2	TRBJ2-7	few	TRBV20-1	TGCAGTGCTAGAGGTGGGGGACTAATCACCTACGAGCAGTACTTC	CSARGGGLITYEQYF
-	TRBJ2-1	few	TRBV4-1	TGCGCCAGCAGCCGGAGAACTAGCAGTACCTACAATGAGCAGTTCTTC	CASSRRTSSTYNEQFF